The rows below give T cell receptor beta chains drawn from one sample of a study of technical replicates of blood from a few donors. Using immunoSEQ multiplex PCR, the repertoire was profiled, and TCRdb retains in-frame clones only, with some absent. The table has just over 80,000 clones, 96% seen once. Sequenced sample: T cells isolated from PBMCs. Source of these receptors: a human donor in good health. Each CDR3 is given with its conserved first and last residue. A D gene is named only where the DNA matches it firmly. A row's size may be missing; if present it is once, few, many or a size class.

TRBJ2-5 NA TRBV11-2 TRBD2 TGTGCCAGCACGAGGAGACCGGGAGGGCCCGAGGAGACCCAGTACTTC CASTRRPGGPEETQYF
TRBJ1-3 once TRBV7-6 NA TGTGCCAGCAGCCCAGGACAGTTCAACTCTGGAAACACCATATATTTT CASSPGQFNSGNTIYF
TRBJ2-7 NA TRBV27 TRBD1 TGTGCCAGCACCAGGACAGGGGGGAACGAGCAGTACTTC CASTRTGGNEQYF
TRBJ2-3 once TRBV7-9 TRBD2 TGTGCCAGCGGGACTAGCGGGGGCACAGATACGCAGTATTTT CASGTSGGTDTQYF
TRBJ2-7 NA TRBV7-9 NA TGTGCCAGCAGCTTATACGACAGAATCTCCTACGAGCAGTACTTC CASSLYDRISYEQYF
TRBJ2-7 NA TRBV29-1 TRBD1 TGCAGCGCCCGGACCGGGACAGGTTTCGACGAGCAGTACTTC CSARTGTGFDEQYF
TRBJ2-7 NA TRBV5-6 NA TGTGCCAGCAGCCCCTTGACTGAGACCTCCTACGAGCAGTACTTC CASSPLTETSYEQYF
TRBJ1-4 NA TRBV11-2 TRBD1 TGTGCCAGCAGCTTATTGACAGGGGGCAAAGAAAAACTGTTTTTT CASSLLTGGKEKLFF
TRBJ1-1 NA TRBV19 NA TGTGCCAGTGCCGGGTCATATGAAGCTTTCTTT CASAGSYEAFF
TRBJ1-5 few TRBV19 TRBD1 TGTGCCAGTACCTTGGACAGGGTGGACAATCAGCCCCAGCATTTT CASTLDRVDNQPQHF
TRBJ1-1 once TRBV29-1 NA TGCAGCGTTGAAAGGGCAGGGAGGGGGACTGAAGCTTTCTTT CSVERAGRGTEAFF
TRBJ2-3 once TRBV5-1 TRBD2 TGCGCCAGCAGCTCCGGGACTAGTAGCACAGATACGCAGTATTTT CASSSGTSSTDTQYF
TRBJ1-5 NA TRBV10-3 TRBD1 TGTGCCATCAGTACCGGGACAGAGTTTGGAGAGCCCCAGCATTTT CAISTGTEFGEPQHF
TRBJ1-1 NA TRBV7-2 TRBD1 TGTGCCAGCAGCGAACGACAGGGCCTTGGTGAAGCTTTCTTT CASSERQGLGEAFF
TRBJ2-5 NA TRBV5-6 TRBD2 TGTGCCAGCAGCTCTGGGAGGGAAGGGTGGGAGACCCAGTACTTC CASSSGREGWETQYF
TRBJ2-7 NA TRBV19 TRBD2 TGTGCCAGTAGTACCACCATCCGACTAGCGGGAGGCTTCTCCTACGAGCAGTACTTC CASSTTIRLAGGFSYEQYF
TRBJ2-1 NA TRBV27 TRBD2 TGTGCCAGCAGTCCGAAAGCGGGACTCTACAATGAGCAGTTCTTC CASSPKAGLYNEQFF
TRBJ2-7 NA TRBV4-2 TRBD2 TGTGCCAGCAGCCAACCAGGACTAGCGGAAAGCTCCTACGAGCAGTACTTC CASSQPGLAESSYEQYF
TRBJ1-2 NA TRBV28 NA TGTGCCAGCAGAGGAGCCCGGGGCTACACCTTC CASRGARGYTF